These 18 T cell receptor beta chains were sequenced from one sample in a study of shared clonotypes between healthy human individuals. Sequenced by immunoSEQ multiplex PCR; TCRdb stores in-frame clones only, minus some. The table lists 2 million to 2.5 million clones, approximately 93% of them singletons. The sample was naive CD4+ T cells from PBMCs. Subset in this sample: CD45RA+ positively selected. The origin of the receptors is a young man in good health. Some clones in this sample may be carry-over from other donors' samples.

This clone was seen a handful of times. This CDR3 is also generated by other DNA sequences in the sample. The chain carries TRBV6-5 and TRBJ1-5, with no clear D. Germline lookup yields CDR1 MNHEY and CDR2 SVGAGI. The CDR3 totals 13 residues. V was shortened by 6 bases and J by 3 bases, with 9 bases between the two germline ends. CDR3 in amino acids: CASRRRINQPQHF. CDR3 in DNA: TGTGCCAGCAGGCGACGGATCAATCAGCCCCAGCATTTT.

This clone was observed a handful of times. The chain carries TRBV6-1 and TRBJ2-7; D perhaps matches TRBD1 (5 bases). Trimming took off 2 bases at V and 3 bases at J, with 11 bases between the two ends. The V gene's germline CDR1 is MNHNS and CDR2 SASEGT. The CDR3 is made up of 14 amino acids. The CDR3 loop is CASSEQSRDYEQYF. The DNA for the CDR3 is TGTGCCAGCAGTGAACAGTCCAGGGACTACGAGCAGTACTTC.

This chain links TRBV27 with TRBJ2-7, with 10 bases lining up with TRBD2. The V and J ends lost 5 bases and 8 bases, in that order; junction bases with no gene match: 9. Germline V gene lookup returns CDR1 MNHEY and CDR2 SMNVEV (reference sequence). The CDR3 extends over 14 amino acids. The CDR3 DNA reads TGTGCCAGCAGTCTATTAGCGGGGGGCAGGAAGCAGTACTTC. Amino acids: CASSLLAGGRKQYF.

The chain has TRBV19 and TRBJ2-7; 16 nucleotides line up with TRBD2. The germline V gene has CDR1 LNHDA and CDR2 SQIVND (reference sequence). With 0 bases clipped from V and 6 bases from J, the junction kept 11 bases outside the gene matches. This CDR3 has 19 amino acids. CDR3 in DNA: TGTGCCAGTAGTATAGACGGGGGACTAGCGGGAGGGCCTCAATGCGAGCAGTACTTC. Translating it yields CASSIDGGLAGGPQCEQYF.

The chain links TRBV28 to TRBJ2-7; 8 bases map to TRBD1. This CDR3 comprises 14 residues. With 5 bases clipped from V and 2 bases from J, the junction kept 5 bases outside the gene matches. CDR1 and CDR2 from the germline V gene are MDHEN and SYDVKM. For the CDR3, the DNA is TGTGCCAGCAGTCTGACAGGGGAGGCCTACGAGCAGTACTTC. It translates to CASSLTGEAYEQYF.

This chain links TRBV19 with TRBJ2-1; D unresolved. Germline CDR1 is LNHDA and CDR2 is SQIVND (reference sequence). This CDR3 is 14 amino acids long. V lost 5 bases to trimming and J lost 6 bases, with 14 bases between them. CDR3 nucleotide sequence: TGTGCCAGTAGTCATGGGCGCGGACGCAATGAGCAGTTCTTC. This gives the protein CASSHGRGRNEQFF.

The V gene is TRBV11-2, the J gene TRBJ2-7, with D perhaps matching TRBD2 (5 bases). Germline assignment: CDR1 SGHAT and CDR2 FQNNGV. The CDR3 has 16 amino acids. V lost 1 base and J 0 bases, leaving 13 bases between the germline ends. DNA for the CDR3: TGTGCCAGCAGCTTAGGTCCTGGAGGACCCTCCTACGAGCAGTACTTC. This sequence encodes CASSLGPGGPSYEQYF.

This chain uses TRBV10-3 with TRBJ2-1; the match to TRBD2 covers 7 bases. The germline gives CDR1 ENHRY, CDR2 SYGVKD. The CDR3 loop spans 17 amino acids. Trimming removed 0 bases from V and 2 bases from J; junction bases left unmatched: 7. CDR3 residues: CAISESGAGSTYNEQFF. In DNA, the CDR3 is TGTGCCATCAGTGAGTCTGGAGCGGGATCAACCTACAATGAGCAGTTCTTC.

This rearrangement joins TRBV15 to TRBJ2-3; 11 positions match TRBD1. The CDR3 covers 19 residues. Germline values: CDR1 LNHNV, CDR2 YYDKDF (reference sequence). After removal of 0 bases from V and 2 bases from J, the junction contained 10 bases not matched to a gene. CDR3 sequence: CATSRESGTGGDPTDTQYF. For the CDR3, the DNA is TGTGCCACCAGCAGAGAATCTGGGACAGGGGGAGACCCCACAGATACGCAGTATTTT.

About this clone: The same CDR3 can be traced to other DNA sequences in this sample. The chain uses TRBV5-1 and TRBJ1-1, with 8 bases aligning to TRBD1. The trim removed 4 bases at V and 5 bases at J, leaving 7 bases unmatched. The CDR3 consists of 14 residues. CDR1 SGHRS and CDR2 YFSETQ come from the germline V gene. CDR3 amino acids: CASSLTGGGTEAFF. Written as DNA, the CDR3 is TGCGCCAGCAGCCTAACAGGGGGAGGGACTGAAGCTTTCTTT.

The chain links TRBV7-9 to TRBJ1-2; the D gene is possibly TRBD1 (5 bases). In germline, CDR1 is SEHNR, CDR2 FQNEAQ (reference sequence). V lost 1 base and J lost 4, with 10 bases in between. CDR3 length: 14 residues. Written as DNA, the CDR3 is TGTGCCAGCAGCTTAGTGGGACGCCCCTATGGCTACACCTTC. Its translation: CASSLVGRPYGYTF.

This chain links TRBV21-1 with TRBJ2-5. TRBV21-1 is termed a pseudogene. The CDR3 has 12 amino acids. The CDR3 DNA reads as TGTGCCAGCCCTCCGGGGGCAGAGACCCAGTACTTC. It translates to CASPPGAETQYF.

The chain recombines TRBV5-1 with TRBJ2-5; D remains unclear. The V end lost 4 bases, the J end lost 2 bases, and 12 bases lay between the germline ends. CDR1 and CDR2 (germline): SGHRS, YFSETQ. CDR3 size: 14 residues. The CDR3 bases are TGCGCCAGCAGCGCCTCTAGGATACAAGAGACCCAGTACTTC. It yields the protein CASSASRIQETQYF.

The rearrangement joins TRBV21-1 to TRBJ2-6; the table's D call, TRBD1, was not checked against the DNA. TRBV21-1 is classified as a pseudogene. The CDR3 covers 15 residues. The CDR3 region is CASSFTGSGANVLTF. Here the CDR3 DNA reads TGTGCCAGCAGCTTTACAGGGTCCGGGGCCAACGTCCTGACTTTC.

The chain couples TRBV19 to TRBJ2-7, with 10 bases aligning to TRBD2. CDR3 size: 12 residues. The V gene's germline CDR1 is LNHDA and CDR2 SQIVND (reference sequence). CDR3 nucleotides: TGTGCGAGCGGGAGGGCATTTGGCGAGCAGTACTTC. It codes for CASGRAFGEQYF.

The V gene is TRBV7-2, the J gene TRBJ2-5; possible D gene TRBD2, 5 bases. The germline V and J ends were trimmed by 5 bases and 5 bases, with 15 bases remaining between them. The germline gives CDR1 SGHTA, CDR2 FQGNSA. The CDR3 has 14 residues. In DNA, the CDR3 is TGTGCCAGCAGCCGCGGGCCTTTGTGGGAGACCCAGTACTTC. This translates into CASSRGPLWETQYF.

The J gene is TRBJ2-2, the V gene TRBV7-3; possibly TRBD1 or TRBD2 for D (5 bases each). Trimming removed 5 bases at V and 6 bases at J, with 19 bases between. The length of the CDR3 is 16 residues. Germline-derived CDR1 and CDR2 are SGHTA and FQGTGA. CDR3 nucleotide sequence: TGTGCCAGCAGCCCCCAACCGGGGACCCCGCCCGGGGAGCTGTTTTTT. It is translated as CASSPQPGTPPGELFF. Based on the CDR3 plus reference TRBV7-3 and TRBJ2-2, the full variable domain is GAGVSQTPSNKVTEKGKYVELRCDPISGHTALYWYRQSLGQGPEFLIYFQGTGAADDSGLPNDRFFAVRPEGSVSTLKIQRTERGDSAVYLCASSPQPGTPPGELFFGEGSRLTVL.

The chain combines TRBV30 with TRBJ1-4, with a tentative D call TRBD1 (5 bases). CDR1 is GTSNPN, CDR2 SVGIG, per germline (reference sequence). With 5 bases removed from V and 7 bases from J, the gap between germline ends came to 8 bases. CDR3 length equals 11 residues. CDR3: CAWGTGEKLFF. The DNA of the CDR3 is TGTGCCTGGGGGACGGGTGAAAAACTGTTTTTT.